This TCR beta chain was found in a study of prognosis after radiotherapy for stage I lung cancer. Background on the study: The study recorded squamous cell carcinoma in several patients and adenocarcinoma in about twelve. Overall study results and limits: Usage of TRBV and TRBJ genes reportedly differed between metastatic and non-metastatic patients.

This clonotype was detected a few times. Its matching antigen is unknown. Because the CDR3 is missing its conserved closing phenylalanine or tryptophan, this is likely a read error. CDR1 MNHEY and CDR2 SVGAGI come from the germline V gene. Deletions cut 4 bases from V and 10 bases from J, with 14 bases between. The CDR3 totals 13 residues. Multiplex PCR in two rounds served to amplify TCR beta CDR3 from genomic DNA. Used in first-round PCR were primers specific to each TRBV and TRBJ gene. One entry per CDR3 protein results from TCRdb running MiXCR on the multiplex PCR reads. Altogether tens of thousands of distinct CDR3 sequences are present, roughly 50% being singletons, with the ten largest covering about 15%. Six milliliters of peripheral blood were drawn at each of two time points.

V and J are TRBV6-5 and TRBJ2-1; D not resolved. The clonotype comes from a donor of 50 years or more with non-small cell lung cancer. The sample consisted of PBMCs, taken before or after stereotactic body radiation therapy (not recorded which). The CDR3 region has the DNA TGTGCCAGCAGTTCCCAGGTTGTGGTGGAGCAGTTCCTC. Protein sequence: CASSSQVVVEQFL.